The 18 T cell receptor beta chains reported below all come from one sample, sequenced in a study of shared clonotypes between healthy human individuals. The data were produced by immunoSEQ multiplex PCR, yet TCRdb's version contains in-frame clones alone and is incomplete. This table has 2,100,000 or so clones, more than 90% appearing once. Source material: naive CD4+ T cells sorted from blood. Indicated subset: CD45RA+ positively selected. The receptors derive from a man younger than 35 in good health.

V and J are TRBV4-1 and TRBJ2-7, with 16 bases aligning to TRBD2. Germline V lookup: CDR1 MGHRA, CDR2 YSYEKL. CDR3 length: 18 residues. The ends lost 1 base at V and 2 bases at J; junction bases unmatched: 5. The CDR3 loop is CASSQVGLAGGRAYEQYF. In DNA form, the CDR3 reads TGCGCCAGCAGCCAAGTGGGACTAGCGGGAGGGCGGGCCTACGAGCAGTACTTC.

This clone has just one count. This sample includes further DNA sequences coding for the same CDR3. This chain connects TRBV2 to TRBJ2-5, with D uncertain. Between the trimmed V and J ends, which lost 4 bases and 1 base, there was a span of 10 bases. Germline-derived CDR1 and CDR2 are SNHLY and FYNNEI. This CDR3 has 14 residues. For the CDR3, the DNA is TGTGCCAGCAGTGGCGGACGGTCCCAAGAGACCCAGTACTTC. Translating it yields CASSGGRSQETQYF.

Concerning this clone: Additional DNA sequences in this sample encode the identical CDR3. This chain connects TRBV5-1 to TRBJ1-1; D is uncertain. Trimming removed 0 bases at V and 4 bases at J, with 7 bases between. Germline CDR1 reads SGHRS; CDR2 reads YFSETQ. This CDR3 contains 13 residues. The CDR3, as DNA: TGCGCCAGCAGCTTGGGTGCTGGCACTGAAGCTTTCTTT. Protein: CASSLGAGTEAFF.

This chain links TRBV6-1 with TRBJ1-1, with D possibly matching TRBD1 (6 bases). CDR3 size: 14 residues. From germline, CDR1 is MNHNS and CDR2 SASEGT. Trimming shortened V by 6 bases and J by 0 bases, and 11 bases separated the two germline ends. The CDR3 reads CASSPTGVNTEAFF. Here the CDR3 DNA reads TGTGCCAGCAGCCCGACAGGTGTGAACACTGAAGCTTTCTTT.

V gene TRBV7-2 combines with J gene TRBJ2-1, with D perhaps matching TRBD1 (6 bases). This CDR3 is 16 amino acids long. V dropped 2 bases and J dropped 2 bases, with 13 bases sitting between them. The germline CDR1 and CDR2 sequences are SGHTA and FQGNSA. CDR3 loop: CASSLSGTQTYNEQFF. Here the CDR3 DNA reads TGTGCCAGCAGCTTATCCGGGACACAGACCTACAATGAGCAGTTCTTC.

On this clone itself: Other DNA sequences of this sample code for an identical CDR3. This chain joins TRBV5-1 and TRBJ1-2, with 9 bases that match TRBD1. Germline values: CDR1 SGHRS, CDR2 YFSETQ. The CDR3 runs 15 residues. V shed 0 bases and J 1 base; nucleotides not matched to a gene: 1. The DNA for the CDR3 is TGCGCCAGCAGCTTGGAGGGACAGGGTAACTATGGCTACACCTTC. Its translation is CASSLEGQGNYGYTF.

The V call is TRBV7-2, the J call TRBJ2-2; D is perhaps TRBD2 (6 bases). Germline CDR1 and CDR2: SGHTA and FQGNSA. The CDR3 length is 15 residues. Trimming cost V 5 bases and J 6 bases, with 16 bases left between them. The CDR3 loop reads CASSPRRGWPGELFF. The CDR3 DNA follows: TGTGCCAGCAGCCCCCGTCGGGGGTGGCCCGGGGAGCTGTTTTTT. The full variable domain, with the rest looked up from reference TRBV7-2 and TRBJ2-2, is GAGVSQSPSNKVTEKGKDVELRCDPISGHTALYWYRQSLGQGLEFLIYFQGNSAPDKSGLPSDRFSAERTGGSVSTLTIQRTQQEDSAVYLCASSPRRGWPGELFFGEGSRLTVL.

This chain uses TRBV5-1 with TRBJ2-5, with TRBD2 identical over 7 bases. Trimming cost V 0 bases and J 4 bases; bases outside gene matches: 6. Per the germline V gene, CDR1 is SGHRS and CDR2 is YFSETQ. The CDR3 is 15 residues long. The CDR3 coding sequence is TGCGCCAGCAGCTTGGTAAGCGGGACGGGAGAGACCCAGTACTTC. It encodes CASSLVSGTGETQYF.

In DNA, the CDR3 is TGCGCCAGCAGCGATACAGGGGGCGGAGATACGCAGTATTTT. Translating gives CASSDTGGGDTQYF. The chain couples TRBV5-1 to TRBJ2-3, with TRBD1 identical over 9 bases. V was pared by 4 bases and J by 5 bases, with 5 bases of the junction left unmatched. Looked up from germline, CDR1 is SGHRS and CDR2 is YFSETQ. The CDR3 totals 14 residues.

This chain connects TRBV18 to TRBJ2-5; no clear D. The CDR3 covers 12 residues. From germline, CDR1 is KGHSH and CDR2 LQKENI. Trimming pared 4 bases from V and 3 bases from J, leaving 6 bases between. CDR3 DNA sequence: TGTGCCAGCTCACGGGAAGAAGAGACCCAGTACTTC. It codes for CASSREEETQYF.

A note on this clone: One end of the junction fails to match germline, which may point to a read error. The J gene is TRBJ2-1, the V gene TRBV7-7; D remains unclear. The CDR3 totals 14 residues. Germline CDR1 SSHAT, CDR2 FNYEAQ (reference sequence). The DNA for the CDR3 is TGTGCTAGCAGCCATAACCCCAGCAACAATGAGCAGTTCTTC. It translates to CASSHNPSNNEQFF.

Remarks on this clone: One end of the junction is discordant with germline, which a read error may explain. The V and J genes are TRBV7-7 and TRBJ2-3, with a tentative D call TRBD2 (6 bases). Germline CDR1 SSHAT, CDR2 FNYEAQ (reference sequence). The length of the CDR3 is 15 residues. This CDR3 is CASSRGLGTTDTQYF. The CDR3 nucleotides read TGTGCTAGCAGCCGGGGACTTGGGACCACAGATACGCAGTATTTT.

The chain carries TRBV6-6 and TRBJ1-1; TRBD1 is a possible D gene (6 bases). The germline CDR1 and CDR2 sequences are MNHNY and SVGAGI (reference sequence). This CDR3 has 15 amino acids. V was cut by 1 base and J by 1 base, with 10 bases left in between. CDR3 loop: CASSYLGGGNTEAFF. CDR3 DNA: TGTGCCAGCAGTTACTTGGGAGGGGGGAACACTGAAGCTTTCTTT.

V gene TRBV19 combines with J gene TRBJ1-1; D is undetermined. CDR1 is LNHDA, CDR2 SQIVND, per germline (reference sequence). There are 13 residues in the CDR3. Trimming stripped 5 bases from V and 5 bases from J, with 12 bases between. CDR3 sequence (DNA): TGTGCCAGTAGTCCCCGGGATGGAACTGAAGCTTTCTTT. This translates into CASSPRDGTEAFF.

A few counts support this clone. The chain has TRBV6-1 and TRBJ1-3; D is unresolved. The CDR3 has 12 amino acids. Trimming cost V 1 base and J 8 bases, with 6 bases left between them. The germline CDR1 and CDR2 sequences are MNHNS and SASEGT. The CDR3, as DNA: TGTGCCAGCAGTGAAGGACCTTACACCATATATTTT. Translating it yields CASSEGPYTIYF.

The CDR3 protein is CASSRGGDRQPQHF. DNA of the CDR3: TGTGCCAGCAGCCGGGGAGGGGACAGACAGCCCCAGCATTTT. The chain recombines TRBV6-5 with TRBJ1-5; 7 positions agree with TRBD1. CDR1 is MNHEY and CDR2 is SVGAGI in the germline V gene. The CDR3 runs 14 residues. The J segment lost 7 bases and the V segment lost 6 bases, leaving 9 bases of the junction unmatched.

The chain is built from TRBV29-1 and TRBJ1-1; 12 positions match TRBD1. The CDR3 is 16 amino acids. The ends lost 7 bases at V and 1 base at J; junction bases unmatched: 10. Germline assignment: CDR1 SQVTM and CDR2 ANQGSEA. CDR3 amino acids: CSASGTGGRANTEAFF. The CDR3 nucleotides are TGCAGCGCAAGTGGGACAGGGGGCAGGGCGAACACTGAAGCTTTCTTT.

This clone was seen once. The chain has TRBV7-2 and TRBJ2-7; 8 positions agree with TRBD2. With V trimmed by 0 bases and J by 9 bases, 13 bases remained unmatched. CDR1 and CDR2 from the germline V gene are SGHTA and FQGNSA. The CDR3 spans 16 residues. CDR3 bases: TGTGCCAGCAGCTTAGCGGCGGGTGGAGCGGGAGCTCGGCAGTACTTC. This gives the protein CASSLAAGGAGARQYF.